The next 27 T cell receptor beta chains were all read from a single sample in a study of spatial heterogeneity in lung cancer. TCRdb processed the 5' RACE reads anew with MiXCR; each CDR3 protein has one entry. Of around 110,000 distinct CDR3 sequences in the sample, roughly an eighth were seen once. The time point here: blood at routine non-recurrence follow-up after resection. Unsorted whole RNA of tumor, nontumor lung or frozen PBMC was sequenced. Sequencing used PBMCs, obtained at follow-up. The source is a male donor with early-stage non-small cell lung cancer.

This clonotype was seen many times. The rearrangement uses TRBV20-1 and TRBJ1-5; the D gene is possibly TRBD1 (5 bases). Germline assignment: CDR1 DFQATT and CDR2 SNEGSKA (reference sequence). Between the trimmed V and J ends, which lost 1 base and 7 bases, there was a span of 11 bases. CDR3 size: 13 residues. CDR3 sequence: CSARAGGSQPQHF. The DNA for the CDR3 is TGCAGTGCTAGAGCTGGGGGAAGCCAGCCCCAGCATTTT.

This clonotype occurred many times. The J gene is TRBJ2-3, the V gene TRBV12-3 or TRBV12-4, with unresolved D. This CDR3 is built from 15 residues. Trimming pared 4 bases from V and 0 bases from J, leaving 11 bases between. Written as DNA, the CDR3 is TGTGCCAGCAGTTCCCAGCTTGCTAGCACAGATACGCAGTATTTT. Protein sequence: CASSSQLASTDTQYF.

This clonotype was found a few times. This chain uses TRBV29-1 with TRBJ2-3; no clear D. Germline V gene data show CDR1 as SQVTM and CDR2 as ANQGSEA. V lost 2 bases, J lost 4 bases, and 10 bases lay in between. The CDR3 is 13 amino acids. CDR3 amino acids: CSVEFAFPDTQYF. In DNA, the CDR3 is TGCAGCGTTGAATTTGCTTTCCCAGATACGCAGTATTTT.

Only a few counts were recorded for this clonotype. The chain couples TRBV7-9 to TRBJ1-5; no reliable D call. Trimming took off 5 bases at V and 2 bases at J, with 13 bases between the two ends. The CDR3 loop spans 15 amino acids. Germline V gene lookup returns CDR1 SEHNR and CDR2 FQNEAQ (reference sequence). CDR3 in DNA: TGTGCCAGCAGCCGCGGGAGTGAAGGCAATCAGCCCCAGCATTTT. Translating gives CASSRGSEGNQPQHF. Full variable domain (outside the CDR3, taken from reference TRBV7-9 and TRBJ1-5): DTGVSQNPRHKITKRGQNVTFRCDPISEHNRLYWYRQTLGQGPEFLTYFQNEAQLEKSRLLSDRFSAERPKGSFSTLEIQRTEQGDSAMYLCASSRGSEGNQPQHFGDGTRLSIL.

This clonotype was found a few times. V gene TRBV10-3 combines with J gene TRBJ1-3; possible D gene TRBD1, 5 bases. In germline, CDR1 is ENHRY, CDR2 SYGVKD. The V end was cut by 0 bases, the J end by 0 bases, with 12 bases between. CDR3 size: 17 residues. CDR3 bases: TGTGCCATCAGTGAGTCGCAGGGCGCACGCTCTGGAAACACCATATATTTT. Its protein product is CAISESQGARSGNTIYF.

The chain is built from TRBV21-1 and TRBJ1-2. TRBV21-1 is termed a pseudogene. This CDR3 is 14 amino acids long. The CDR3 region is CASSNPEEPFGYTF. CDR3 DNA sequence: TGTGCCAGCAGCAATCCGGAAGAGCCCTTTGGCTACACCTTC.

The table lists this clonotype with many counts. The rearrangement uses TRBV7-9 and TRBJ2-3, with D hard to call. Germline V CDR1 and CDR2: SEHNR, FQNEAQ (reference sequence). The CDR3 sequence is 14 residues long. V dropped 1 base and J dropped 0 bases, with 5 bases sitting between them. CDR3 DNA sequence: TGTGCCAGCAGCTTAGGAGCTAGCACAGATACGCAGTATTTT. Translation: CASSLGASTDTQYF.

The J gene is TRBJ2-1, the V gene TRBV27, with D unresolved. Trimming left V 5 bases short and J 5 bases short, with 19 bases between. From germline, CDR1 is MNHEY and CDR2 SMNVEV (reference sequence). The CDR3 runs 16 residues. Here the CDR3 reads CASSQTPPGYNNEQFF. CDR3 coding DNA: TGTGCCAGCAGTCAAACACCTCCGGGCTACAACAATGAGCAGTTCTTC.

J is TRBJ2-7 and V is TRBV10-3; 11 bases align to TRBD2. V was pared by 6 bases and J by 3 bases, with 7 bases of the junction left unmatched. The CDR3 is 15 amino acids. The germline V gene encodes CDR1 ENHRY and CDR2 SYGVKD. The CDR3 loop is CAIRITSGGYYEQYF. CDR3 bases: TGTGCCATCAGGATTACTAGCGGGGGATACTACGAGCAGTACTTC.

At least ten counts were recorded for this clonotype. The rearrangement uses TRBV5-5 and TRBJ1-4; D remains ambiguous. The germline V gene has CDR1 SGHKS and CDR2 YYEKEE (reference sequence). This CDR3 is built from 15 residues. The germline V and J ends were trimmed by 3 bases and 2 bases, with 11 bases remaining between them. The CDR3 loop is CASSSLKGTNEKLFF. CDR3 DNA: TGTGCCAGCAGCTCCTTAAAGGGTACTAATGAAAAACTGTTTTTT.

This clonotype was detected ten times or more. This chain links TRBV29-1 with TRBJ1-5, with D hard to call. The germline gives CDR1 SQVTM, CDR2 ANQGSEA. V lost 2 bases to trimming and J lost 1 base, with 6 bases between them. This CDR3 is built from 13 residues. CDR3 DNA sequence: TGCAGCGTTGAATTACAAAGCAATCAGCCCCAGCATTTT. Encoded protein: CSVELQSNQPQHF.

In this sample, this clonotype turned up many times. The chain links TRBV20-1 to TRBJ1-3; D call uncertain. In germline, CDR1 is DFQATT, CDR2 SNEGSKA (reference sequence). V dropped 0 bases and J dropped 5 bases, with 11 bases sitting between them. The CDR3 is made up of 14 amino acids. CDR3 DNA sequence: TGCAGTGCTAGAGATGACCAGAGGAGAAACACCATATATTTT. This codes for CSARDDQRRNTIYF.

Only a few counts were recorded for this clonotype. V is TRBV12-3 or TRBV12-4 and J is TRBJ2-7; TRBD2 is a possible D gene (6 bases). The CDR3 has 13 residues. V was shortened by 4 bases and J by 6 bases, with 13 bases between the two germline ends. This CDR3 reads CASSSGTLSEQYF. The CDR3 DNA reads as TGTGCCAGCAGTTCCGGGACTCTCTCCGAGCAGTACTTC.

The genes are TRBV20-1 and TRBJ2-3; possibly TRBD1 or TRBD2 for D (6 bases each). Trimming took 3 bases from V and 2 from J, leaving 21 bases between them. Germline values: CDR1 DFQATT, CDR2 SNEGSKA (reference sequence). The CDR3 length is 17 residues. CDR3 residues: CSASAVGGLALTDTQYF. In DNA, the CDR3 is TGCAGTGCTAGTGCCGTTGGGGGGCTAGCACTCACAGATACGCAGTATTTT.

This clonotype was picked up many times. The chain couples TRBV18 to TRBJ1-5; a possible D gene is TRBD1 (5 bases). The V gene's germline CDR1 is KGHSH and CDR2 LQKENI. This CDR3 is 14 amino acids long. The V end was cut by 0 bases, the J end by 4 bases, with 7 bases between. CDR3 DNA sequence: TGTGCCAGCTCACCACCGGGGCAGAATCAGCCCCAGCATTTT. Its protein is CASSPPGQNQPQHF.

This clonotype was observed a handful of times. This chain links TRBV19 with TRBJ2-1; possibly TRBD1 or TRBD2 for D (5 bases each). The germline V and J ends were trimmed by 6 bases and 6 bases, with 18 bases remaining between them. Germline V gives CDR1 LNHDA, CDR2 SQIVND (reference sequence). This CDR3 is 15 amino acids long. The CDR3 region is CASRALLGAANEQFF. DNA of the CDR3: TGTGCCAGTAGGGCCCTCCTCGGGGCAGCCAATGAGCAGTTCTTC.

A few counts support this clonotype. The chain joins TRBV14 to TRBJ1-2; D not resolved. Trimming took off 0 bases at V and 3 bases at J, with 5 bases between the two ends. Germline lookup yields CDR1 SGHDN and CDR2 FVKESK. This CDR3 comprises 13 residues. The CDR3 DNA follows: TGTGCCAGCAGCCAAGACACGTACTATGGCTACACCTTC. Its protein is CASSQDTYYGYTF.

A few counts support this clonotype. V is TRBV12-3 or TRBV12-4 and J is TRBJ2-7, with D unresolved. V was shortened by 4 bases and J by 9 bases, with 10 bases between the two germline ends. CDR3 length: 11 amino acids. For the CDR3, the DNA is TGTGCCAGCAGTTCACGCGTTGGGCAGTACTTC. Protein product: CASSSRVGQYF.

This clonotype occurred a few times. The rearrangement uses TRBV28 and TRBJ1-3; the D gene is possibly TRBD1 (5 bases). V was cut by 8 bases and J by 6 bases, with 11 bases left in between. CDR1 and CDR2 from the germline V gene are MDHEN and SYDVKM. The CDR3 runs to 12 residues. CDR3 sequence (DNA): TGTGCCAGCCAGGGTATGGTAAACACCATATATTTT. Translated, it gives CASQGMVNTIYF.

This clonotype was seen many times. This chain uses TRBV27 with TRBJ1-2, with 10 bases matching TRBD1. Looked up from germline, CDR1 is MNHEY and CDR2 is SMNVEV (reference sequence). Trimming removed 6 bases from V and 7 bases from J; junction bases left unmatched: 5. CDR3 length equals 13 residues. The CDR3 region is CASRVTGGPGYTF. CDR3 coding DNA: TGTGCCAGCAGGGTGACAGGGGGCCCTGGCTACACCTTC.

In its sample, this clonotype was seen many times. The chain is built from TRBV5-4 and TRBJ2-1; 11 nucleotides match TRBD2. The CDR3 totals 18 residues. J gave up 0 bases and V 0 bases, and 5 bases lay outside the gene matches. Looked up from germline, CDR1 is SGHNT and CDR2 is YYREEE (reference sequence). The CDR3 loop reads CASSLASGGRSSYNEQFF. CDR3 nucleotides: TGTGCCAGCAGCTTGGCTAGCGGGGGGAGGAGCTCCTACAATGAGCAGTTCTTC.

The chain joins TRBV5-4 to TRBJ2-3; D perhaps matches TRBD2 (5 bases). The germline CDR1 and CDR2 sequences are SGHNT and YYREEE (reference sequence). V lost 0 bases, J lost 3 bases, and 11 bases lay in between. The CDR3 runs 15 residues. CDR3: CASSLDQRRTDTQYF. CDR3 DNA sequence: TGTGCCAGCAGCTTGGATCAGCGGAGGACAGATACGCAGTATTTT.

This clonotype was seen many times. The chain uses TRBV7-2 and TRBJ2-2; D might be TRBD1 (5 bases). Trimming removed 5 bases from V and 7 bases from J, with 17 bases in between. Germline CDR1 and CDR2: SGHTA and FQGNSA. This CDR3 has 15 residues. CDR3 residues: CASSPRVMDGGELFF. CDR3 nucleotide sequence: TGTGCCAGCAGCCCCAGGGTCATGGATGGCGGGGAGCTGTTTTTT.

The chain uses TRBV19 and TRBJ1-6; D is unresolved. The ends were cut back, 4 bases at V and 7 bases at J, with 8 bases in the middle. Germline assignment: CDR1 LNHDA and CDR2 SQIVND (reference sequence). The CDR3 is made up of 13 amino acids. The CDR3 protein is CASSKAENSPLHF. The CDR3 DNA reads as TGTGCCAGTAGTAAAGCCGAAAATTCACCCCTCCACTTT.

J is TRBJ1-5 and V is TRBV18; 7 positions agree with TRBD1. CDR3 length: 15 residues. In germline, CDR1 is KGHSH, CDR2 LQKENI. With 5 bases clipped from V and 3 bases from J, the junction kept 7 bases outside the gene matches. The CDR3 sequence: CASSESRGFNQPQHF. The CDR3 nucleotides are TGTGCCAGCTCAGAATCCAGGGGGTTCAATCAGCCCCAGCATTTT.

There are many counts of this clonotype. The rearrangement uses TRBV3-1 and TRBJ2-5; D not certain. Trimming took 1 base from V and 5 from J, leaving 5 bases between them. Germline values: CDR1 LGHDT, CDR2 YNNKEL (reference sequence). The CDR3 loop spans 12 amino acids. The CDR3 loop reads CASSQVDETQYF. The DNA for the CDR3 is TGTGCCAGCAGCCAAGTTGACGAGACCCAGTACTTC.

This clonotype came up a few times. This chain links TRBV7-9 with TRBJ1-5; 8 positions match TRBD1. The CDR3 runs 14 residues. CDR1 SEHNR and CDR2 FQNEAQ come from the germline V gene (reference sequence). V lost 2 bases to trimming and J lost 7 bases; unmatched junction nucleotides: 4. The CDR3 nucleotides read TGTGCCAGCAGCTTACAGGGGGCGGAACAGCCCCAGCATTTT. This codes for CASSLQGAEQPQHF.